These 29 T cell receptor beta chains were sequenced from one sample in a study of early T cells in non-severe SARS-CoV-2 infection. TCRdb independently ran MiXCR on the 5' RACE reads; one entry per CDR3 protein. Of some 50,000 distinct CDR3 sequences in the sample, approximately 10% were seen once. The sequenced material came from whole blood. The receptor source for this set is an adult who was a healthcare worker with PCR-confirmed SARS-CoV-2 infection or an uninfected control (not recorded which).

The gene calls are TRBV10-3 and TRBJ2-3; the match to TRBD2 covers 16 bases. The V gene's germline CDR1 is ENHRY and CDR2 SYGVKD. CDR3 length equals 17 residues. Trimming at V came to 6 bases and at J to 4 bases, leaving 7 bases not matched to a gene. This chain's CDR3 is CAISGTSGGASSDTQYF. CDR3 bases: TGTGCCATCAGCGGGACTAGCGGGGGGGCTAGCTCAGATACGCAGTATTTT.

This clonotype was seen repeatedly, ten times or more. The junction does not match germline at one end; this may be a read error. The gene calls are TRBV7-2 and TRBJ2-1; D not resolved. Germline V CDR1 and CDR2: SGHTA, FQGNSA. This CDR3 contains 13 residues. The CDR3 reads CASSLDSHNEQFF. The CDR3 coding sequence is TGTGCCAGCAGCTTAGACTCCCACAATGAGCAGTTCTTC.

This clonotype was found many times. The chain joins TRBV24-1 to TRBJ2-3; D gene uncertain. Trimming removed 4 bases at V and 2 bases at J, with 9 bases between. Germline V CDR1 and CDR2: KGHDR, SFDVKD. There are 14 residues in the CDR3. As DNA, the CDR3 is TGTGCCACCAGTGAACCCCTGAACACAGATACGCAGTATTTT. Amino acids: CATSEPLNTDTQYF.

This clonotype was seen a few times. This chain links TRBV28 with TRBJ1-2; perhaps TRBD1 as D (5 bases). V shed 5 bases and J shed 2 bases, with 18 bases lying between them. Germline CDR1 is MDHEN and CDR2 is SYDVKM. The CDR3 is 16 amino acids. The CDR3, as DNA: TGTGCCAGCAGTACTGGAGGCACAGGAGCAAACTATGGCTACACCTTC. This translates into CASSTGGTGANYGYTF.

Within the sample, this clonotype is medium-sized. The chain uses TRBV7-9 and TRBJ2-1; D gene ambiguous. Trimming removed 5 bases from V and 5 bases from J, with 13 bases in between. This CDR3 spans 14 amino acids. Germline CDR1 and CDR2: SEHNR and FQNEAQ (reference sequence). DNA for the CDR3: TGTGCCAGCAGCGAGGTGGGTTACCACAATGAGCAGTTCTTC. It translates to CASSEVGYHNEQFF.

The J gene is TRBJ2-7, the V gene TRBV20-1; 7 nucleotides line up with TRBD1. V shed 6 bases and J 7 bases; nucleotides not matched to a gene: 6. CDR1 is DFQATT, CDR2 SNEGSKA, per germline (reference sequence). This CDR3 has 11 residues. CDR3: CSAPLDREQYF. DNA of the CDR3: TGCAGTGCCCCTTTGGACAGGGAGCAGTACTTC.

This clonotype was recorded at least ten times. The chain links TRBV11-2 to TRBJ1-1; D remains unclear. Trimming pared 6 bases from V and 1 base from J, leaving 12 bases between. The CDR3 consists of 14 residues. From germline, CDR1 is SGHAT and CDR2 FQNNGV. The CDR3 bases are TGTGCCAGCAGTTCCCTCCGGGGGAACACTGAAGCTTTCTTT. The encoded protein is CASSSLRGNTEAFF. The full variable domain, rest sourced from reference TRBV11-2 and TRBJ1-1, is EAGVAQSPRYKIIEKRQSVAFWCNPISGHATLYWYQQILGQGPKLLIQFQNNGVVDDSQLPKDRFSAERLKGVDSTLKIQPAKLEDSAVYLCASSSLRGNTEAFFGQGTRLTVV.

The chain links TRBV19 to TRBJ1-2; TRBD1 matches at 9 bases. The V segment lost 6 bases and the J segment 8 bases; nucleotides outside the gene matches: 16. Looked up from germline, CDR1 is LNHDA and CDR2 is SQIVND (reference sequence). There are 16 residues in the CDR3. The CDR3: CASRVLIGQGLQGYTF. The CDR3 DNA follows: TGTGCCAGTAGGGTCCTTATCGGACAGGGGCTACAGGGCTACACCTTC.

This clonotype was observed a few times. The chain recombines TRBV7-2 with TRBJ2-5, with unresolved D. V was clipped by 5 bases and J by 2 bases, with 18 bases between them. Per germline, CDR1 SGHTA and CDR2 FQGNSA. This CDR3 has 16 amino acids. The DNA of the CDR3 is TGTGCCAGCAGCCGTCCTGGGCAGGTCATACAAGAGACCCAGTACTTC. This gives the protein CASSRPGQVIQETQYF.

The rearrangement links TRBV2 to TRBJ2-7; 7 positions match TRBD2. The V gene's germline CDR1 is SNHLY and CDR2 FYNNEI. V shed 7 bases and J 2 bases; nucleotides not matched to a gene: 8. The CDR3 length is 14 residues. CDR3 nucleotides: TGTGCCAGCACCTTCTCGCGGGAGACCTACGAGCAGTACTTC. The encoded protein is CASTFSRETYEQYF.

This clonotype was observed many times. The chain links TRBV5-8 to TRBJ2-7; the match to TRBD1 covers 9 bases. CDR3 length: 16 residues. Unmatched junction bases numbered 14, after V lost 4 bases and J lost 6 bases. CDR1 SGHTS and CDR2 YDEGEE come from the germline V gene. CDR3 loop: CASSPLRDRVNVEQYF. The CDR3 coding sequence is TGTGCCAGCAGCCCCCTCCGGGACAGGGTCAACGTCGAGCAGTACTTC.

This clonotype was seen at least ten times. This chain joins TRBV7-8 and TRBJ1-5; 7 nucleotides match TRBD1. Germline V gene data show CDR1 as SGHVS and CDR2 as FQNEAQ. Trimming took 5 bases from V and 0 from J; bases not matched to a gene: 4. This CDR3 comprises 15 residues. The CDR3 is CASSTRQGSNQPQHF. DNA of the CDR3: TGTGCCAGCAGCACCCGACAGGGTAGCAATCAGCCCCAGCATTTT.

The table lists this clonotype with a few counts. The chain couples TRBV5-1 to TRBJ2-3, with 9 bases identical to TRBD2. This CDR3 has 14 residues. Germline lookup yields CDR1 SGHRS and CDR2 YFSETQ. Trimming took 5 bases from V and 3 from J; bases not matched to a gene: 4. The CDR3 sequence is CASSRSGSTDTQYF. The CDR3 DNA is TGCGCCAGCAGTCGTAGCGGGAGTACAGATACGCAGTATTTT. The full variable domain, rest sourced from reference TRBV5-1 and TRBJ2-3, is KAGVTQTPRYLIKTRGQQVTLSCSPISGHRSVSWYQQTPGQGLQFLFEYFSETQRNKGNFPGRFSGRQFSNSRSEMNVSTLELGDSALYLCASSRSGSTDTQYFGPGTRLTVL.

This clonotype was seen ten or more times. The chain carries TRBV7-2 and TRBJ2-1, with D perhaps TRBD2 (5 bases). This CDR3 has 13 residues. In germline, CDR1 is SGHTA, CDR2 FQGNSA. Trimming cost V 6 bases and J 5 bases, with 11 bases left between them. CDR3 bases: TGTGCCAGCAGTGTCGGACTGAACAATGAGCAGTTCTTC. Protein product: CASSVGLNNEQFF.

This clonotype was seen many times. The J gene is TRBJ1-4, the V gene TRBV2; D gene ambiguous. The CDR3 contains 13 residues. Per germline, CDR1 SNHLY and CDR2 FYNNEI. The V gene lost 5 bases and the J gene lost 8 bases, with 12 bases spanning the gap. The CDR3 DNA follows: TGTGCCAGCAGTACCCGGACCGGAGAAAAACTGTTTTTT. Protein sequence: CASSTRTGEKLFF.

This clonotype was seen many times. The V gene is TRBV13, the J gene TRBJ2-7; 8 bases fit TRBD2. J lost 4 bases, V lost 5 bases, and 13 bases had no gene match. The CDR3 extends over 16 amino acids. Germline V CDR1 and CDR2: PRHDT, FYEKMQ (reference sequence). The CDR3 reads CASSRSEGASGYEQYF. In DNA, the CDR3 is TGTGCCAGCAGCCGCTCTGAAGGGGCTAGCGGGTACGAGCAGTACTTC.

The chain uses TRBV7-2 and TRBJ2-1; 12 positions match TRBD2. CDR3 length equals 16 residues. V was clipped by 6 bases and J by 6 bases; unmatched bases: 9. Germline lookup yields CDR1 SGHTA and CDR2 FQGNSA. CDR3 coding DNA: TGTGCCAGCAGATCAGGCGGGACTAGCGGGTTCAATGAGCAGTTCTTC. Residues: CASRSGGTSGFNEQFF.

This clonotype was seen many times. V and J are TRBV6-1 and TRBJ2-7; 10 nucleotides agree with TRBD2. This CDR3 comprises 13 residues. After removal of 7 bases from V and 4 bases from J, the junction contained 4 bases not matched to a gene. Germline loops: CDR1 MNHNS, CDR2 SASEGT. This CDR3 reads CASKERGGYEQYF. CDR3 in DNA: TGTGCCAGCAAAGAGCGGGGGGGATACGAGCAGTACTTC.

At least ten counts were recorded for this clonotype. An end of the junction differs from the germline gene, which may be a read error. The V and J genes are TRBV29-1 and TRBJ2-3; 9 positions match TRBD1. This CDR3 is built from 15 residues. Germline V lookup: CDR1 SQVTM, CDR2 ANQGSEA. CDR3 nucleotides: TGCAGCGCTGAAAAGGGGGACAGGGTGGTAGATACGCAGTATTTT. It translates to CSAEKGDRVVDTQYF.

The V and J genes are TRBV20-1 and TRBJ2-3; possibly TRBD2 for D (6 bases). Trimming removed 6 bases from V and 0 bases from J, with 16 bases in between. This CDR3 is built from 15 residues. Germline CDR1 is DFQATT and CDR2 is SNEGSKA (reference sequence). Here the CDR3 reads CSAPGGVFSTDTQYF. In DNA form, the CDR3 reads TGCAGTGCCCCCGGAGGGGTCTTCAGCACAGATACGCAGTATTTT.

This clonotype was detected ten times or more. This sequence joins TRBV7-2 and TRBJ2-7; weak D call: TRBD1 (6 bases). The V gene lost 1 base and the J gene lost 7 bases, with 14 bases spanning the gap. Germline V gives CDR1 SGHTA, CDR2 FQGNSA. The CDR3 is 14 amino acids. CDR3 protein: CASSLVVGAREQYF. The CDR3 DNA follows: TGTGCCAGCAGCTTAGTGGTGGGGGCGCGGGAGCAGTACTTC.

This clonotype has a handful of counts. The chain has TRBV20-1 and TRBJ1-5; unclear D gene. Germline CDR1 and CDR2: DFQATT and SNEGSKA (reference sequence). The CDR3 runs 13 residues. Trimming pared 0 bases from V and 7 bases from J, leaving 10 bases between. The CDR3 nucleotides read TGCAGTGCTAGAGATCAATTGTCCCAGCCCCAGCATTTT. Protein product: CSARDQLSQPQHF.

This clonotype appeared many times. This rearrangement joins TRBV6-6 to TRBJ2-1, with 10 bases matching TRBD2. Losses at the gene ends were 6 bases for V and 4 bases for J; bases not matched to a gene: 12. The CDR3 spans 17 residues. Germline V gene lookup returns CDR1 MNHNY and CDR2 SVGAGI (reference sequence). The CDR3 region has the DNA TGTGCCAGCAGCCACCCTAGCGGGGGCACTCCGTACAATGAGCAGTTCTTC. Translating it yields CASSHPSGGTPYNEQFF.

This clonotype was detected many times. V is TRBV5-8 and J is TRBJ2-3; TRBD1 or TRBD2 may be the D gene (6 bases each). CDR1 is SGHTS and CDR2 is YDEGEE in the germline V gene. The CDR3 runs to 16 residues. V was cut by 0 bases and J by 0 bases, with 11 bases left in between. CDR3 in amino acids: CASSLDRGPSTDTQYF. The CDR3 bases are TGTGCCAGCAGCTTGGATCGGGGGCCAAGCACAGATACGCAGTATTTT.

This clonotype was recorded many times. This chain connects TRBV5-5 to TRBJ1-5; unclear D gene. Trimming left V 4 bases short and J 7 bases short, with 18 bases between. The CDR3 sequence is 15 residues long. From germline, CDR1 is SGHKS and CDR2 YYEKEE (reference sequence). CDR3 amino acids: CASSNDMVGGQPQHF. CDR3 bases: TGTGCCAGCAGCAACGACATGGTGGGCGGCCAGCCCCAGCATTTT.

Ten or more counts support this clonotype. The genes are TRBV12-3 or TRBV12-4 and TRBJ2-2; 10 bases agree with TRBD1. CDR3 length: 18 amino acids. The ends lost 5 bases at V and 1 base at J; junction bases unmatched: 10. Here the CDR3 reads CASSPTTGTGENTGELFF. The DNA for the CDR3 is TGTGCCAGCAGTCCAACCACCGGGACAGGGGAGAACACCGGGGAGCTGTTTTTT.

This clonotype was recorded many times. V gene TRBV5-8 combines with J gene TRBJ1-3, with unresolved D. Trimming left V 4 bases short and J 0 bases short, with 8 bases between. The germline V gene has CDR1 SGHTS and CDR2 YDEGEE. The CDR3 consists of 14 residues. The CDR3 DNA reads as TGTGCCAGCAGCCGCGGGAGCTCTGGAAACACCATATATTTT. Residues: CASSRGSSGNTIYF.

There are many counts of this clonotype. This rearrangement joins TRBV29-1 to TRBJ2-5, with no clear D. V was pared by 5 bases and J by 2 bases, with 3 bases between. Germline V CDR1 and CDR2: SQVTM, ANQGSEA. This CDR3 is 10 amino acids long. CDR3 nucleotide sequence: TGCAGCGTTAGGCAAGAGACCCAGTACTTC. This codes for CSVRQETQYF.

This clonotype was seen at least ten times. The chain carries TRBV7-2 and TRBJ2-2; D is ambiguous. Looked up from germline, CDR1 is SGHTA and CDR2 is FQGNSA. V lost 5 bases, J lost 3 bases, and 13 bases lay in between. The CDR3 runs to 15 residues. Written as DNA, the CDR3 is TGTGCCAGCAGCGCCTCCCCTGGGTACACCGGGGAGCTGTTTTTT. Translated: CASSASPGYTGELFF.